Listed below are T cell receptor beta chains from one sample, sequenced in a study of CD8+CD57+ T cells in acquired aplastic anemia. TCRdb passed the reads through MiXCR, listing each CDR3 protein once. Of about 220,000 distinct CDR3 sequences listed, about 37% were seen once; the top ten hold 1.1%. Sequenced material: sorted CD4+, CD8+, or CD8+CD57+ T cells (not recorded which) from PBMCs. The receptors originated from a human donor in good health, serving as a control. CDR3s include the opening cysteine and the closing phenylalanine or tryptophan. The order of the fields is D gene, J gene, clone size, V gene, CDR3 protein, CDR3 DNA. D genes are given only for firm matches. Clone size is given for some rows only: seen once, a few or many times, or a class if the clone is expanded.

d_gene: -
j_gene: TRBJ1-1
abundance: few
v_gene: TRBV10-1
CDR3aa: CASSVGRGAQGTEAFF
CDR3nt: TGCGCCAGTAGTGTCGGGCGGGGGGCGCAGGGCACTGAAGCTTTCTTT

d_gene: -
j_gene: TRBJ1-2
abundance: few
v_gene: TRBV12-3/TRBV12-4
CDR3aa: CASSLDVGVRDGYTF
CDR3nt: TGTGCCAGCAGTTTAGACGTAGGGGTCCGGGATGGCTACACCTTC

d_gene: TRBD2
j_gene: TRBJ2-3
abundance: few
v_gene: TRBV9
CDR3aa: CASGGLAGGERTDTQYF
CDR3nt: TGTGCCAGCGGGGGACTAGCGGGGGGAGAACGCACAGATACGCAGTATTTT

d_gene: TRBD1
j_gene: TRBJ2-6
abundance: few
v_gene: TRBV27
CDR3aa: CASSLYRGTSSGANVLTF
CDR3nt: TGTGCCAGCAGTCTATACAGGGGTACTAGCTCTGGGGCCAACGTCCTGACTTTC

d_gene: -
j_gene: TRBJ2-7
abundance: many
v_gene: TRBV9
CDR3aa: CASSVDVGSDEQYF
CDR3nt: TGTGCCAGCAGCGTAGATGTGGGATCAGACGAGCAGTACTTC

d_gene: -
j_gene: TRBJ1-1
abundance: many
v_gene: TRBV6-4
CDR3aa: CASSDPGGPAAFF
CDR3nt: TGTGCCAGCAGTGACCCGGGAGGCCCGGCGGCTTTCTTT

d_gene: -
j_gene: TRBJ1-2
abundance: many
v_gene: TRBV5-1
CDR3aa: CASSFNGQTNYGYTF
CDR3nt: TGCGCCAGCAGCTTTAACGGGCAGACGAATTATGGCTACACCTTC

d_gene: -
j_gene: TRBJ1-2
abundance: -
v_gene: TRBV19
CDR3aa: CASSPVGAGNTF
CDR3nt: -

d_gene: -
j_gene: TRBJ1-2
abundance: -
v_gene: TRBV24-1
CDR3aa: CAPRRRGNYGYTF
CDR3nt: TGTGCCCCTAGACGGAGGGGGAACTATGGCTACACCTTC

d_gene: -
j_gene: TRBJ2-7
abundance: few
v_gene: TRBV11-1
CDR3aa: CASSLDPNKQYF
CDR3nt: TGTGCCAGCAGCTTGGACCCTAACAAGCAGTACTTC

d_gene: -
j_gene: TRBJ1-4
abundance: -
v_gene: TRBV10-3
CDR3aa: CAISEKGSTNEKLFF
CDR3nt: TGTGCCATCAGTGAGAAGGGTTCAACTAATGAAAAACTGTTTTTT

d_gene: TRBD1
j_gene: TRBJ1-1
abundance: many
v_gene: TRBV20-1
CDR3aa: CSAGRTGGTEAFF
CDR3nt: TGCAGTGCTGGGAGGACAGGGGGCACTGAAGCTTTCTTT

d_gene: -
j_gene: TRBJ1-1
abundance: many
v_gene: TRBV19
CDR3aa: CASGGQMNTEAFF
CDR3nt: TGTGCCAGTGGGGGGCAGATGAACACTGAAGCTTTCTTT

d_gene: -
j_gene: TRBJ1-2
abundance: many
v_gene: TRBV6-5
CDR3aa: CASSYRGSGYTF
CDR3nt: TGTGCCAGCAGTTACAGGGGTAGTGGCTACACCTTC

d_gene: TRBD2
j_gene: TRBJ2-3
abundance: -
v_gene: TRBV20-1
CDR3aa: CSAQLASDTQYF
CDR3nt: TGCAGTGCCCAACTAGCGTCAGATACGCAGTATTTT

d_gene: -
j_gene: TRBJ1-5
abundance: -
v_gene: TRBV12-3/TRBV12-4
CDR3aa: CASSPDGGSNQPQHF
CDR3nt: TGTGCCAGCAGCCCCGATGGGGGTAGCAATCAGCCCCAGCATTTT

d_gene: -
j_gene: TRBJ2-2
abundance: -
v_gene: TRBV3-1
CDR3aa: CASGQLTGELFF
CDR3nt: TGTGCCAGCGGACAGCTCACCGGGGAGCTGTTTTTT

d_gene: -
j_gene: TRBJ1-2
abundance: few
v_gene: TRBV30
CDR3aa: CAWRSGFYQGGYTF
CDR3nt: TGTGCCTGGAGATCGGGGTTCTATCAGGGCGGCTACACCTTC

d_gene: -
j_gene: TRBJ1-1
abundance: many
v_gene: TRBV5-1
CDR3aa: CASSREMNTEAFF
CDR3nt: TGCGCCAGCAGCCGTGAAATGAACACTGAAGCTTTCTTT

d_gene: -
j_gene: TRBJ1-1
abundance: many
v_gene: TRBV19
CDR3aa: CASRKNDRTYTEAFF
CDR3nt: TGTGCCAGTAGGAAAAACGACAGAACCTACACTGAAGCTTTCTTT

d_gene: -
j_gene: TRBJ2-7
abundance: many
v_gene: TRBV9
CDR3aa: CASSVGWGHDSYEQYF
CDR3nt: TGTGCCAGCAGCGTAGGTTGGGGACATGACTCCTACGAGCAGTACTTC

d_gene: -
j_gene: TRBJ1-2
abundance: many
v_gene: TRBV5-8
CDR3aa: CASSRTGRLDYGYTF
CDR3nt: TGTGCCAGCAGCCGCACAGGGAGGTTGGACTATGGCTACACCTTC

d_gene: -
j_gene: TRBJ2-1
abundance: -
v_gene: TRBV7-4
CDR3aa: CASAGHQIQFF
CDR3nt: TGTGCTAGTGCGGGACACCAAATTCAGTTCTTC

d_gene: -
j_gene: TRBJ2-7
abundance: -
v_gene: TRBV11-1
CDR3aa: CASSLGGGGGDERYF
CDR3nt: TGTGCCAGCAGCTTGGGGGGAGGAGGGGGCGACGAGCGGTACTTC

d_gene: TRBD1
j_gene: TRBJ1-5
abundance: many
v_gene: TRBV20-1
CDR3aa: CSARANSRDSGQPQHF
CDR3nt: TGCAGTGCTAGAGCGAATTCCCGGGACAGTGGTCAGCCCCAGCATTTT

d_gene: TRBD1
j_gene: TRBJ1-6
abundance: -
v_gene: TRBV2
CDR3aa: CASSVGQGGRSPLHF
CDR3nt: TGTGCCAGCAGTGTCGGGCAGGGGGGGCGATCACCCCTCCACTTT

d_gene: TRBD1
j_gene: TRBJ2-7
abundance: many
v_gene: TRBV5-5
CDR3aa: CASSLSPGQNYEQYF
CDR3nt: TGTGCCAGCAGCTTGAGCCCGGGACAGAATTACGAGCAGTACTTC

d_gene: -
j_gene: TRBJ1-5
abundance: -
v_gene: TRBV19
CDR3aa: CASSSPQGNQPQHF
CDR3nt: TGTGCCAGTAGTTCCCCCCAGGGGAATCAGCCCCAGCATTTT

d_gene: TRBD1
j_gene: TRBJ1-1
abundance: -
v_gene: TRBV12-3/TRBV12-4
CDR3aa: CASSLGRGLTIQAFF
CDR3nt: TGTGCCAGCAGTTTAGGCAGGGGGCTTACAATACAAGCTTTCTTT

d_gene: -
j_gene: TRBJ1-6
abundance: -
v_gene: TRBV18
CDR3aa: CASSPGGYASPLHF
CDR3nt: TGTGCCAGCTCACCAGGGGGGTATGCTTCACCCCTCCACTTT

d_gene: -
j_gene: TRBJ1-5
abundance: many
v_gene: TRBV15
CDR3aa: CATSDRRDFSSQPQHF
CDR3nt: TGTGCCACCAGCGACAGGAGAGACTTTAGCAGTCAGCCCCAGCATTTT

d_gene: TRBD1
j_gene: TRBJ1-1
abundance: -
v_gene: TRBV20-1
CDR3aa: CSADGQGTHEAFF
CDR3nt: TGCAGTGCGGATGGACAGGGAACGCATGAAGCTTTCTTT

d_gene: -
j_gene: TRBJ2-5
abundance: -
v_gene: TRBV9
CDR3aa: CASSGIGREQETQYF
CDR3nt: TGTGCCAGCAGCGGAATCGGGAGAGAACAAGAGACCCAGTACTTC

d_gene: -
j_gene: TRBJ1-1
abundance: many
v_gene: TRBV6-5
CDR3aa: CASSYFVIPEAFF
CDR3nt: TGTGCCAGCAGTTACTTCGTAATCCCTGAAGCTTTCTTT

d_gene: -
j_gene: TRBJ1-3
abundance: few
v_gene: TRBV2
CDR3aa: CASSEAGGWGLLSGNTIYF
CDR3nt: TGTGCCAGCAGTGAAGCTGGGGGCTGGGGGCTCCTTTCTGGAAACACCATATATTTT

d_gene: -
j_gene: TRBJ2-7
abundance: -
v_gene: TRBV7-8
CDR3aa: CASSLGVFEQYF
CDR3nt: TGTGCCAGCAGCTTAGGCGTTTTCGAGCAGTACTTC

d_gene: -
j_gene: TRBJ1-5
abundance: many
v_gene: TRBV10-2
CDR3aa: CASSEPLAVLGNQPQHF
CDR3nt: TGCGCCAGCAGTGAGCCCCTGGCGGTGTTAGGAAATCAGCCCCAGCATTTT

d_gene: -
j_gene: TRBJ1-2
abundance: few
v_gene: TRBV10-3
CDR3aa: CAISGVGGNYGYTF
CDR3nt: TGTGCCATCAGTGGAGTCGGGGGTAACTATGGCTACACCTTC

d_gene: -
j_gene: TRBJ1-1
abundance: many
v_gene: TRBV5-1
CDR3aa: CASSPGQLVSNTEAFF
CDR3nt: TGCGCCAGCAGCCCAGGACAGCTAGTATCGAACACTGAAGCTTTCTTT

d_gene: -
j_gene: TRBJ1-5
abundance: many
v_gene: TRBV2
CDR3aa: CASSTGPGAQHF
CDR3nt: TGTGCCAGCAGCACCGGACCCGGGGCCCAGCATTTT

d_gene: -
j_gene: TRBJ2-7
abundance: -
v_gene: TRBV6-1
CDR3aa: CAISSEQYF
CDR3nt: TGTGCCATATCGAGTGAGCAGTACTTC

d_gene: -
j_gene: TRBJ2-2
abundance: -
v_gene: TRBV7-7
CDR3aa: CASSEGAGELFF
CDR3nt: TGTGCCAGCAGCGAGGGAGCCGGGGAGCTGTTTTTT